The clone carrying this T cell receptor beta chain was recorded a few times. MiXCR, applied by TCRdb to the 5' RACE reads, yields one record per CDR3 protein. The table shows hundreds of thousands of distinct CDR3 sequences, with about a sixth occurring only once. Losses at the gene ends were 4 bases for V and 6 bases for J; bases not matched to a gene: 1. This CDR3 is built from 12 residues. From germline, CDR1 is SGHTA and CDR2 FQGNSA. This entry belongs to a study of T-cell memory formation after mild COVID-19. This TCR was recovered from a man younger than 35 who had mild COVID-19 (a few samples of this study predate the infection). Cell type and time point are not known. Sequences were obtained from PBMCs or a T cell subset sorted from them (not recorded which). The V gene is TRBV7-2, the J gene TRBJ2-7, with 9 bases matching TRBD1. This CDR3 reads CASSWGQGEQYV. Written as DNA, the CDR3 is TGTGCCAGCAGCTGGGGACAGGGCGAGCAGTACGTC.